Following are 30 T cell receptor beta chains from one sample sequenced in a study of shared clonotypes between healthy human individuals. Repertoires were generated with immunoSEQ multiplex PCR, while TCRdb's copy carries only in-frame clones and drops some. The table has 110,000 or so clones, around 66% seen once. The specimen sequenced was memory CD8+ T cells sorted from blood. Subset: CD45RO+ cells pooled with CCR7-negative TemRA cells. These receptors all come from a young woman in good health.

This sequence joins TRBV27 and TRBJ2-7; TRBD2 agrees at 9 bases. From germline, CDR1 is MNHEY and CDR2 SMNVEV (reference sequence). J gave up 2 bases and V 4 bases, and 3 bases lay outside the gene matches. The CDR3 has 14 amino acids. The CDR3 reads CASSSLAGPYEQYF. Here the CDR3 DNA reads TGTGCCAGCAGTTCACTAGCGGGTCCCTACGAGCAGTACTTC.

The genes are TRBV28 and TRBJ1-4, with 7 bases aligning to TRBD1. Germline trimming cut 6 bases from V and 0 bases from J; bases unmatched to any gene: 4. The CDR3 extends over 15 amino acids. Germline CDR1 is MDHEN and CDR2 is SYDVKM. This CDR3 reads CASSKGTATNEKLFF. The CDR3 DNA reads as TGTGCCAGCAGCAAGGGGACAGCAACTAATGAAAAACTGTTTTTT. Looking up the rest from reference TRBV28 and TRBJ1-4 gives the full variable domain: DVKVTQSSRYLVKRTGEKVFLECVQDMDHENMFWYRQDPGLGLRLIYFSYDVKMKEKGDIPEGYSVSREKKERFSLILESASTNQTSMYLCASSKGTATNEKLFFGSGTQLSVL.

This clone was counted many times. The V call is TRBV6-6, the J call TRBJ1-2; D uncertain. Trimming shortened V by 4 bases and J by 8 bases, and 17 bases separated the two germline ends. This CDR3 is 14 amino acids long. Germline V lookup: CDR1 MNHNY, CDR2 SVGAGI (reference sequence). CDR3 residues: CASSSHSGEIGYTF. For the CDR3, the DNA is TGTGCCAGCAGTTCTCACAGCGGAGAAATCGGCTACACCTTC.

The chain uses TRBV5-4 and TRBJ2-2, with TRBD2 as a possible D gene (5 bases). This CDR3 region has 18 residues. The V end lost 2 bases, the J end lost 5 bases, and 22 bases lay between the germline ends. The germline V gene has CDR1 SGHNT and CDR2 YYREEE (reference sequence). CDR3 coding DNA: TGTGCCAGCAGCTTCCCCCCCGGGGTAGCGTCGGGGACCGGGGAGCTGTTTTTT. Encoded protein: CASSFPPGVASGTGELFF.

CDR3 sequence (DNA): TGTGCCAGCTTGGGGGCAGTGGGGGACTACTACGAGCAGTACTTC. Translated, it gives CASLGAVGDYYEQYF. The genes are TRBV11-2 and TRBJ2-7; a weak D match, TRBD2 (7 bases). Germline V lookup: CDR1 SGHAT, CDR2 FQNNGV. This CDR3 is built from 15 residues. V was shortened by 8 bases and J by 3 bases, with 20 bases between the two germline ends.

This chain links TRBV7-8 with TRBJ2-7; 10 positions agree with TRBD2. Looked up from germline, CDR1 is SGHVS and CDR2 is FQNEAQ. The J segment lost 0 bases and the V segment lost 1 base, leaving 3 bases of the junction unmatched. The CDR3 is 16 amino acids. CDR3 residues: CASSLGLAGGSYEQYF. DNA for the CDR3: TGTGCCAGCAGCTTAGGACTAGCGGGCGGCTCCTACGAGCAGTACTTC.

The chain recombines TRBV6-1 with TRBJ2-1; D might be TRBD2 (5 bases). Germline loops: CDR1 MNHNS, CDR2 SASEGT. The CDR3 is 15 residues long. Trimming removed 3 bases from V and 4 bases from J, with 13 bases in between. The CDR3: CASSDEGVVYNEQFF. The CDR3 nucleotides read TGTGCCAGCAGTGACGAGGGAGTCGTATACAATGAGCAGTTCTTC.

This clone was observed a few times. The chain links TRBV5-1 to TRBJ2-3; D possibly corresponds to TRBD1 (5 bases). This CDR3 contains 15 residues. The germline V gene has CDR1 SGHRS and CDR2 YFSETQ. Deletions cut 0 bases from V and 3 bases from J, with 11 bases between. The CDR3 DNA follows: TGCGCCAGCAGCTTGGGGGTAGGGGCGACAGATACGCAGTATTTT. This encodes CASSLGVGATDTQYF.

The V gene is TRBV5-1, the J gene TRBJ2-1, with D possibly matching TRBD2 (6 bases). There are 13 residues in the CDR3. V was trimmed by 2 bases and J by 6 bases, leaving 9 bases between them. Germline lookup yields CDR1 SGHRS and CDR2 YFSETQ. CDR3 DNA sequence: TGCGCCAGCAGCTTCGGTAGCGGCAATGAGCAGTTCTTC. It encodes CASSFGSGNEQFF.

This chain joins TRBV2 and TRBJ2-7, with D possibly TRBD2 on 5 matching bases. The ends were cut back, 0 bases at V and 4 bases at J, with 10 bases in the middle. Germline V gene sequence: CDR1 SNHLY, CDR2 FYNNEI. The CDR3 spans 14 residues. CDR3 residues: CASSEAGTSYEQYF. CDR3 nucleotides: TGTGCCAGCAGTGAAGCGGGAACTAGTTACGAGCAGTACTTC.

This clone was seen more than once but under ten times. This chain joins TRBV6-1 and TRBJ2-6; the D gene could be TRBD1 or TRBD2 (5 bases each). The length of the CDR3 is 16 residues. Looked up from germline, CDR1 is MNHNS and CDR2 is SASEGT. The V end lost 4 bases, the J end lost 1 base, and 11 bases lay between the germline ends. The CDR3 spells CASSAWWGSGANVLTF. CDR3 DNA sequence: TGTGCCAGCAGTGCATGGTGGGGGTCTGGGGCCAACGTCCTGACTTTC.

The chain carries TRBV28 and TRBJ1-3; TRBD1 might be the D (6 bases). CDR1 is MDHEN and CDR2 is SYDVKM in the germline V gene. CDR3 length: 15 residues. V was trimmed by 2 bases and J by 6 bases, leaving 14 bases between them. CDR3 DNA: TGTGCCAGCAGTTTACCGCAGACAGGCTCAAACACCATATATTTT. Translated: CASSLPQTGSNTIYF.

This chain uses TRBV27 with TRBJ2-3; the match to TRBD2 covers 9 bases. The J segment lost 7 bases and the V segment lost 5 bases, leaving 10 bases of the junction unmatched. Germline values: CDR1 MNHEY, CDR2 SMNVEV (reference sequence). CDR3 length: 15 amino acids. The CDR3 is CASSPIAGVMYTQYF. In nucleotides, the CDR3 is TGTGCCAGCAGTCCAATAGCGGGGGTCATGTATACGCAGTATTTT.

This clone was found a few times. This CDR3 is CASSESAGGPGNEQFF. In nucleotides, the CDR3 is TGTGCCAGCAGTGAATCGGCGGGAGGGCCGGGTAATGAGCAGTTCTTC. This sequence joins TRBV6-4 and TRBJ2-1; 9 bases match TRBD2. The CDR3 runs 16 residues. Germline V gene lookup returns CDR1 MRHNA and CDR2 SNTAGT. With V trimmed by 3 bases and J by 7 bases, 10 bases remained unmatched.

This rearrangement joins TRBV28 to TRBJ2-5, with a possible D match to TRBD1 (6 bases). The germline V gene encodes CDR1 MDHEN and CDR2 SYDVKM. The CDR3 sequence is 15 residues long. V was pared by 4 bases and J by 2 bases, with 14 bases between. CDR3 in amino acids: CASSSEGQSQETQYF. The CDR3 DNA follows: TGTGCCAGCAGTTCGGAAGGACAGTCTCAAGAGACCCAGTACTTC.

The chain links TRBV7-2 to TRBJ1-2, with D maybe TRBD1 (5 bases). The V end lost 2 bases, the J end lost 0 bases, and 10 bases lay between the germline ends. CDR1 is SGHTA, CDR2 FQGNSA, per germline. CDR3 size: 15 residues. The CDR3 is CASSLRTPANYGYTF. CDR3 sequence (DNA): TGTGCCAGCAGCTTAAGGACACCAGCTAACTATGGCTACACCTTC.

V and J are TRBV29-1 and TRBJ2-3; a possible D gene is TRBD2 (6 bases). CDR3 length equals 12 residues. V dropped 6 bases and J dropped 6 bases, with 13 bases sitting between them. Germline CDR1 and CDR2: SQVTM and ANQGSEA. Here the CDR3 reads CSVAGQADTQYF. The CDR3 nucleotides read TGCAGCGTGGCGGGGCAGGCCGATACGCAGTATTTT.

The chain combines TRBV18 with TRBJ2-7, with 13 bases identical to TRBD2. CDR3 length equals 15 residues. From germline, CDR1 is KGHSH and CDR2 LQKENI. V shed 4 bases, J shed 5 bases, and the junction held 5 bases outside the gene matches. CDR3 DNA sequence: TGTGCCAGCTCACGGACTAGCGGGAGTTACAACGAGCAGTACTTC. Translating gives CASSRTSGSYNEQYF.

The chain joins TRBV9 to TRBJ1-1, with D perhaps TRBD1 (5 bases). Looked up from germline, CDR1 is SGDLS and CDR2 is YYNGEE. The V end was cut by 1 base, the J end by 1 base, with 8 bases between. The CDR3 covers 14 residues. The CDR3 loop is CASSVSQGNTEAFF. The CDR3 bases are TGTGCCAGCAGCGTAAGCCAGGGGAACACTGAAGCTTTCTTT. The complete variable domain, with remaining parts taken from reference TRBV9 and TRBJ1-1, reads DSGVTQTPKHLITATGQRVTLRCSPRSGDLSVYWYQQSLDQGLQFLIQYYNGEERAKGNILERFSAQQFPDLHSELNLSSLELGDSALYFCASSVSQGNTEAFFGQGTRLTVV.

The J gene is TRBJ1-3, the V gene TRBV19; D is perhaps TRBD1 (5 bases). Germline CDR1 reads LNHDA; CDR2 reads SQIVND (reference sequence). Between the trimmed V and J ends, which lost 4 bases and 5 bases, there was a span of 12 bases. There are 14 residues in the CDR3. As DNA, the CDR3 is TGTGCCAGTAGTACTATCGGGGCAAGAAACACCATATATTTT. Protein product: CASSTIGARNTIYF.

The chain employs TRBV7-9 and TRBJ2-7; 8 nucleotides align to TRBD2. The CDR3 contains 15 residues. Germline V gene lookup returns CDR1 SEHNR and CDR2 FQNEAQ (reference sequence). After removal of 5 bases from V and 3 bases from J, the junction contained 9 bases not matched to a gene. The CDR3, as DNA: TGTGCCAGCAGCCACCGAGTAGCGGGACGCTACGAGCAGTACTTC. Translation: CASSHRVAGRYEQYF.

This clone was recorded a few times. The rearrangement links TRBV14 to TRBJ2-3; 7 nucleotides match TRBD2. The germline V gene has CDR1 SGHDN and CDR2 FVKESK. Trimming removed 2 bases from V and 12 bases from J; junction bases left unmatched: 11. The CDR3 is made up of 14 amino acids. This CDR3 is CASSQTGGRNLQYF. The CDR3, as DNA: TGTGCCAGCAGCCAAACCGGGGGGAGGAACCTACAGTATTTT.

This clone showed up many times. The chain uses TRBV28 and TRBJ2-6; D remains unclear. CDR1 is MDHEN, CDR2 SYDVKM, per germline. The CDR3 totals 16 residues. V lost 2 bases to trimming and J lost 0 bases, with 8 bases between them. Here the CDR3 DNA reads TGTGCCAGCAGTTTAGGCGGACCCTCTGGGGCCAACGTCCTGACTTTC. It translates to CASSLGGPSGANVLTF.

The chain uses TRBV4-2 and TRBJ2-5; TRBD2 agrees at 7 bases. The J call is uncertain, as TRBJ2-7 better fits the DNA end. This CDR3 is 16 amino acids long. Germline loops: CDR1 LGHNA, CDR2 YNFKEQ. The CDR3 nucleotides are TGTGCCAGCAGCCAAGAGGAGCGGGGCGGCTCCTACGAGCAGTACTTC. Its translation: CASSQEERGGSYEQYF.

The CDR3 is CASSLFSGHRYTF. CDR3 coding DNA: TGTGCCAGCAGCTTGTTTTCGGGACACCGCTACACCTTC. The chain combines TRBV5-4 with TRBJ1-2, with a weak D call TRBD1 (6 bases). In germline, CDR1 is SGHNT, CDR2 YYREEE (reference sequence). Trimming stripped 1 base from V and 9 bases from J, with 13 bases between. This CDR3 comprises 13 residues.

The chain links TRBV6-5 to TRBJ1-2; 7 bases map to TRBD1. CDR3 length equals 14 residues. From germline, CDR1 is MNHEY and CDR2 SVGAGI. V gave up 5 bases and J gave up 8 bases; unmatched junction bases: 11. The CDR3 sequence: CASSPLTGSHGYTF. The DNA of the CDR3 is TGTGCCAGCAGTCCCTTGACAGGGTCTCACGGCTACACCTTC.

The chain uses TRBV6-6 and TRBJ1-5, with a tentative D call TRBD1 (6 bases). V lost 4 bases to trimming and J lost 7 bases, with 11 bases between them. CDR3 length: 13 residues. CDR1 and CDR2 from the germline V gene are MNHNY and SVGAGI (reference sequence). The CDR3 loop reads CASSSLQGQPQHF. CDR3 bases: TGTGCCAGCAGTTCCTTACAGGGACAGCCCCAGCATTTT.

This clone was counted only a few times. The chain is built from TRBV7-8 and TRBJ2-1, with TRBD2 as a possible D gene (6 bases). The V gene's germline CDR1 is SGHVS and CDR2 FQNEAQ. The germline V and J ends were trimmed by 5 bases and 5 bases, with 16 bases remaining between them. The CDR3 runs 15 residues. The CDR3 DNA reads TGTGCCAGCAGCCCCCAGGGACTTGGAAACAATGAGCAGTTCTTC. Its protein is CASSPQGLGNNEQFF.

This clone appeared a few times. The chain has TRBV10-1 and TRBJ2-5; D is undetermined. Germline V gives CDR1 WNHNN, CDR2 SYGVQD (reference sequence). V lost 4 bases, J lost 7 bases, and 16 bases lay in between. This CDR3 spans 14 amino acids. The CDR3 loop is CASSGSLEAGTQYF. As DNA, the CDR3 is TGCGCCAGCAGTGGGTCTCTTGAGGCTGGGACCCAGTACTTC.

This clone was seen a few times. The J gene is TRBJ2-1, the V gene TRBV6-1, with D unclear. Germline-derived CDR1 and CDR2 are MNHNS and SASEGT. The CDR3 runs to 13 residues. Deletions cut 2 bases from V and 8 bases from J, with 10 bases between. This CDR3 is CASSEIGWDEQFF. CDR3 bases: TGTGCCAGCAGTGAAATCGGTTGGGATGAGCAGTTCTTC.